This T cell receptor beta chain was captured in a study of T cell responses to AZD1222 COVID-19 vaccine. CDR1 MNHEY and CDR2 SMNVEV come from the germline V gene (reference sequence). V was pared by 6 bases and J by 5 bases, with 13 bases between. This CDR3 is 13 amino acids long. Here immunoSEQ multiplex PCR was the method, and the copy in TCRdb shows in-frame clones only, minus some. This table has some 110,000 clones, around 94% appearing once. Sequenced here: peripheral blood, sampled on day 0 of AZD1222 vaccination. V is TRBV27 and J is TRBJ2-5; D is possibly TRBD1 or TRBD2 (6 bases each). The receptor was derived from an adult in good health. DNA for the CDR3: TGTGCCAGCAGCCACCAAGGGGGGGAGACCCAGTACTTC. Its protein product is CASSHQGGETQYF.